The T cell receptor beta chain under discussion was sequenced for a study of vaccination and CD4 T cells after COVID-19. About the study: Stimulation used overlapping spike peptides from SARS-CoV-2, HCoV-NL63, HCoV-OC43 and HCoV-229E.

Treatment specified: roughly 11-day PBMC culture with coronavirus spike peptide pools or control peptides (ViraFEST assay). ViraFEST sequenced TCRs after peptide-pool expansion of antigen-specific T cells. Sequence data for DNA of cultured CD4+ T cells were generated by the Oncomine TCR Beta short-read assay. TCRdb analysed the PCR reads with MiXCR anew, one entry per CDR3 protein. The sample holds 12,000 or so distinct CDR3 sequences, over 20% seen once. Remarks on this clonotype: Its antigen is currently unknown.

Per the germline V gene, CDR1 is SGHRS and CDR2 is YFSETQ. CDR3 length: 15 amino acids. V dropped 4 bases and J dropped 3; count of bases not matched to a gene: 4. The TCR originated in a human donor who received a COVID-19 vaccine. This chain connects TRBV5-1 to TRBJ2-1, with 10 bases aligning to TRBD2. This specimen was CD4+ T cells from blood, cultured in vitro, taken before SARS-CoV-2 vaccination. As DNA, the CDR3 is TGCGCCAGCAGCACCCAGCGGGGGGGCTACAATGAGCAGTTCTTC. The encoded protein is CASSTQRGGYNEQFF.